The 10 T cell receptor beta chains listed next were all sequenced from one sample in a study of shared clonotypes between healthy human individuals. The table came from immunoSEQ multiplex PCR; TCRdb's copy has only in-frame clones and leaves some out. Counted here are millions of clones, around nine tenths occurring once; the ten biggest clones make up around 0.14%. The sequenced sample was naive CD4+ T cells sorted from blood. Subset given: CD45RA+ positively selected. All receptors derive from a young man in good health.

The rearrangement joins TRBV10-2 to TRBJ2-7, with no clear D. The length of the CDR3 is 12 residues. Deletions cut 6 bases from V and 2 bases from J, with 8 bases between. The germline CDR1 and CDR2 sequences are WSHSY and SAAADI. CDR3 sequence: CASSAAAYEQYF. CDR3 sequence (DNA): TGCGCCAGCAGCGCGGCAGCCTACGAGCAGTACTTC.

The chain has TRBV5-1 and TRBJ2-1, with TRBD2 identical over 9 bases. The CDR3 consists of 14 residues. Germline loops: CDR1 SGHRS, CDR2 YFSETQ. The junction had 4 bases not matched to a gene; V was cut back by 3 bases and J by 6 bases. CDR3 region: CASSSLSGGNEQFF. The DNA for the CDR3 is TGCGCCAGCAGCTCTCTTAGCGGGGGCAATGAGCAGTTCTTC.

The chain couples TRBV5-4 to TRBJ2-7; TRBD2 agrees at 13 bases. V gave up 3 bases and J gave up 3 bases; unmatched junction bases: 0. CDR1 and CDR2 (germline): SGHNT, YYREEE (reference sequence). There are 14 residues in the CDR3. The DNA for the CDR3 is TGTGCCAGCAGCTGGACTAGCGGGAGCTACGAGCAGTACTTC. It specifies CASSWTSGSYEQYF.

The chain combines TRBV6-5 with TRBJ2-7, with 8 bases that match TRBD1. This CDR3 is built from 15 residues. J was trimmed by 3 bases and V by 4 bases; bases with no gene match: 8. Per germline, CDR1 MNHEY and CDR2 SVGAGI. This CDR3 is CASSSAGTGLYEQYF. CDR3 sequence (DNA): TGTGCCAGCAGTTCCGCCGGGACAGGCCTCTACGAGCAGTACTTC.

The V and J genes are TRBV19 and TRBJ1-1; D may be TRBD1 (6 bases). Germline lookup yields CDR1 LNHDA and CDR2 SQIVND (reference sequence). This CDR3 is built from 17 residues. The V and J ends lost 0 bases and 0 bases respectively, with 14 bases between them. CDR3 sequence: CASSIEGRGNLNTEAFF. As DNA, the CDR3 is TGTGCCAGTAGTATAGAGGGCAGGGGAAACCTGAACACTGAAGCTTTCTTT.

This chain uses TRBV6-6 with TRBJ2-7; D perhaps matches TRBD2 (7 bases). Trimming shortened V by 4 bases and J by 0 bases, and 13 bases separated the two germline ends. Per germline, CDR1 MNHNY and CDR2 SVGAGI (reference sequence). The CDR3 spans 15 residues. The CDR3 nucleotides are TGTGCCAGCAGTTGGGGAGGGGACAACTCCTACGAGCAGTACTTC. Amino acid sequence: CASSWGGDNSYEQYF.

The V and J genes are TRBV19 and TRBJ1-2; tentatively, D is TRBD1 (5 bases). The germline V gene encodes CDR1 LNHDA and CDR2 SQIVND (reference sequence). The CDR3 is made up of 12 amino acids. V shed 9 bases and J shed 4 bases, with 12 bases lying between them. In DNA, the CDR3 is TGTGCCAGCCTAAGGGGCTTCTATGGCTACACCTTC. Translation: CASLRGFYGYTF.

In the case of this clone: One junction end disagrees with the germline gene, perhaps due to a read error. The chain has TRBV19 and TRBJ1-1; D is perhaps TRBD1 (6 bases). The CDR3 runs 14 residues. Germline CDR1 and CDR2: LNHDA and SQIVND (reference sequence). The CDR3 spells CASSVDRWRTEAFF. CDR3 nucleotide sequence: TGTGCCAGTAGTGTAGACAGGTGGAGGACTGAAGCTTTCTTT.

Concerning this clone: The sample has other DNA sequences that encode this CDR3 too. This chain uses TRBV7-2 with TRBJ2-2; 8 nucleotides align to TRBD2. The CDR3 consists of 16 residues. The trim removed 1 base at V and 0 bases at J, leaving 1 base unmatched. Germline CDR1 and CDR2: SGHTA and FQGNSA. CDR3 coding DNA: TGTGCCAGCAGCTTAGTAGCGGGGCCGAACACCGGGGAGCTGTTTTTT. Amino acid sequence: CASSLVAGPNTGELFF.

The rearrangement links TRBV5-1 to TRBJ2-1, with no clear D. Deletions cut 2 bases from V and 2 bases from J, with 8 bases between. The CDR3 has 14 residues. CDR1 is SGHRS and CDR2 is YFSETQ in the germline V gene. The CDR3, as DNA: TGCGCCAGCAGCTTCATGGATCCCTACAATGAGCAGTTCTTC. It is translated as CASSFMDPYNEQFF.